This TCR beta chain was captured by sequencing in a study of cytotoxic CD8 clonotypes in ibrutinib-treated CLL. Findings and limits, study-wide: In comparison with age-matched healthy donors, baseline clonality was higher and tracked circulating CD8+ T-cell counts.

TCRdb keeps only in-frame clones here, not all; method: immunoSEQ multiplex PCR. The sample has about 130,000 clones; around 84% are singletons. Turning to this clone: Its antigen is unidentified.

The CDR3 has 15 amino acids. The germline gives CDR1 GTSNPN, CDR2 SVGIG (reference sequence). Trimming removed 4 bases from V and 7 bases from J, with 23 bases in between. The sequenced sample was PBMCs, obtained after 24 months of ibrutinib treatment. This TCR was sampled from a human donor with chronic lymphocytic leukemia. J is TRBJ2-7 and V is TRBV30; D perhaps matches TRBD1 (5 bases). The CDR3 DNA follows: TGTGCCTGGACCCCTCCGAGGACACTGACCCGGGAGCAGTACTTC. This codes for CAWTPPRTLTREQYF.